The entry below gives a single T cell receptor (beta chain) sequence along with its context. Trimming at V came to 5 bases and at J to 1 base, leaving 11 bases not matched to a gene. Looked up from germline, CDR1 is SEHNR and CDR2 is FQNEAQ (reference sequence). The CDR3 extends over 19 amino acids. The data derive from a study of blood T cell repertoires in COVID-19. The overall study: T cells, B-cell-depleted T cells, or PBMCs provided the cDNA or gDNA that served as material.

Study processing details: Nucleated cell number was recorded as an estimate derived from reference gene primer amplification. Sequencing was performed with immunoSEQ multiplex PCR; in TCRdb, only in-frame clones are kept and a portion is missing. The V and J calls and clone size are taken from that table; D and trimming were inferred from the DNA. The sample holds approximately 60,000 clones, 65% to 90% seen once. The receptor was isolated from a human donor in a cohort sampled during active COVID-19. Material for sequencing was peripheral blood. The chain has TRBV7-9 and TRBJ2-2; TRBD2 agrees at 12 bases. Written as DNA, the CDR3 is TGTGCCAGCAGCGATCCTACTAGCGGGGGGACCAAGAACACCGGGGAGCTGTTTTTT. Translation: CASSDPTSGGTKNTGELFF.